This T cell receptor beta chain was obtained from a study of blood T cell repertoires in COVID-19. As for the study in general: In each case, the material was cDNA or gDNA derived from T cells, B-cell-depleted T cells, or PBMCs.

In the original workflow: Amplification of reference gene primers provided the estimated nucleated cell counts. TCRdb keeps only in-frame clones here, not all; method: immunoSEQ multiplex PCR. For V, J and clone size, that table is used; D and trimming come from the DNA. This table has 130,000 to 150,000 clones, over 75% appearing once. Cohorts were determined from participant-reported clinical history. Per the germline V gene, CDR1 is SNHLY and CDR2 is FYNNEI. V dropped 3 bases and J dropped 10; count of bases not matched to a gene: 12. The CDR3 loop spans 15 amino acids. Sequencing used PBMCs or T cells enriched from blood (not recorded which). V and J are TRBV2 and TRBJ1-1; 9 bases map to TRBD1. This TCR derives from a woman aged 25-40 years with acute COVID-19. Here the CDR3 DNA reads TGTGCCAGCAGTGAGTTGGACAGGGGACCATCGGCAGCTTTCTTT. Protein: CASSELDRGPSAAFF.